This record looks at one TCR beta chain sequence and its context. No antigen is known for it. No base qualities exist here, and no much larger clone lies one base off it. Trimming removed 5 bases from V and 5 bases from J; the gene matches leave 18 bases unexplained. The CDR3 sequence holds 18 residues, the cysteine and phenylalanine included. Only the CDR3 portion is preserved as DNA: 54 bases, with reading frame beginning at the first base. The germline V gene (reference sequence) supplies CDR1 LNHDA and CDR2 SQIVND. The immunoSEQ Assay, a bias-controlled multiplex PCR, was used to amplify TCRbeta CDR3 regions from genomic DNA. From the authors' description of their analysis: Within the assay, amplification of reference gene primers was used to estimate how many nucleated cells each sample contained. Sequence reads were collapsed and filtered to measure the absolute abundance of every unique TCRbeta CDR3 rearrangement. Productive Simpson clonality was computed per sample as the square root of Simpson's diversity index over productive rearrangements. Held by TCRdb, this immuneACCESS table contains in-frame sequences only and omits some clones. Under half of the omission traces to an unresolved V gene where checked; the cause of the rest is unknown. D and trimming were read from the DNA, whereas the V and J calls and clone size are those reported in that table. Present in this sample are approximately 94,000 clones, more than 65% of which were seen just once. Together, the top ten hold 31% of the sample.

This specimen comes from a study of blood T cell repertoires in COVID-19 (dated by TCRdb to 2018 to 2021). Describing the broader study: Samples from collaborators originated in the United States, Italy and Spain and spanned both the acute and convalescent phases of COVID-19. The prospective study material was composed of cDNA or gDNA derived from T cells, B-cell-depleted T cells, or PBMCs. The repertoires were made available in a free public database intended to serve as a resource for research on the immune response to SARS-CoV-2. Deeply sampled blood TCRbeta repertoires from subjects exposed to, actively infected with, or recovered from COVID-19 were included in the dataset. Samples were obtained from the ongoing ImmuneRACE study (first 160 participants) and from over 1,000 subjects provided by 6 global collaborators. Where HLA class I and class II types were available, the types were taken from metadata supplied by the sample provider, not from assay-based typing. Nearly every sample came with metadata listing a de-identified subject ID, COVID-19 status, age in years and sex. The paper as a whole reports these results and caveats: How much clinical and demographic metadata was included differed by source and by participant, and the metadata was provided uncurated.

Collaborating institutions collected whole blood in K2EDTA tubes following their own protocols. For TCRbeta analysis, collaborators shipped samples in one of three forms: frozen whole blood, isolated PBMCs, or DNA extracted from either of those sample types. The chain was built from TRBV19 and TRBJ2-1; TRBD2 fits 7 bases in the junction. The receptor was isolated from a man between 70 and 80 years old with active or convalescent COVID-19. Source material: peripheral blood. The CDR3 reads CASSWGRAGVGVHNEQFF. The DNA sequence is TGTGCCAGTAGTTGGGGACGGGCGGGAGTAGGGGTTCACAATGAGCAGTTCTTC.